The 18 T cell receptor beta chains below were found in one sample sequenced in a study of blood T cell repertoires in COVID-19 (dated by TCRdb to about 2020). Receptor amplification or capture employed the immunoSEQ multiplex PCR assay. Entries here come from immuneACCESS through TCRdb and include only in-frame sequences with V and J called. Some clones fail to appear in such tables; in the studies checked, an unresolved V gene covers under half of the shortfall, and the cause of the remainder is unknown. This sample is represented by about 80,000 clones; around 84% of them were singletons. The leading ten clones occupy about 35% of the sample. The sequenced sample consisted of peripheral blood. Source of these receptors: a woman between 65 and 79 years old with acute or convalescent COVID-19.

This clone was observed a single time. V usage is TRBV5-6 and J usage is TRBJ2-7; a possible D gene is TRBD2 (6 bases). V dropped 2 bases and J dropped 0 bases, with 15 bases sitting between them. The CDR3 runs 16 residues. Germline V gene sequence: CDR1 SGHDT, CDR2 YYEEEE. Here the CDR3 DNA reads TGTGCCAGCAGCTTCAGGTTCATCGGGAGCTCCTACGAGCAGTACTTC. Its protein is CASSFRFIGSSYEQYF.

The rearrangement uses TRBV11-2 and TRBJ2-2; perhaps TRBD2 as D (6 bases). This CDR3 spans 16 amino acids. Trimming removed 8 bases from V and 0 bases from J, with 16 bases in between. The germline V gene encodes CDR1 SGHAT and CDR2 FQNNGV. CDR3 in amino acids: CASGPWGDANTGELFF. CDR3 DNA: TGTGCCAGCGGTCCCTGGGGGGACGCGAACACCGGGGAGCTGTTTTTT.

The CDR3 is CASSHTLKEPYSNQPQHF. The CDR3 DNA follows: TGCGCCAGCAGTCATACTCTCAAGGAGCCTTATAGCAATCAGCCCCAGCATTTT. The V gene is TRBV23-1, the J gene TRBJ1-5; D gene ambiguous. TRBV23-1 has ORF status, its function being uncertain. The V and J ends lost 3 bases and 0 bases respectively, with 18 bases between them. The CDR3 loop spans 18 amino acids.

The CDR3 DNA reads TGTGCCACCAGTGGCCCCCGGGACAGAAGCAATCAGCCCCAGCATTTT. It is translated as CATSGPRDRSNQPQHF. The chain uses TRBV24-1 and TRBJ1-5; 7 positions match TRBD1. There are 16 residues in the CDR3. Trimming removed 5 bases from V and 1 base from J; junction bases left unmatched: 7. Germline CDR1 and CDR2: KGHDR and SFDVKD.

Remarks on this clone: This CDR3 is also generated by other DNA sequences in the sample. The chain combines TRBV3-1 (or the pseudogene TRBV3-2) with TRBJ1-6, with D unresolved. Germline CDR1 LGHDT, CDR2 YNNKEL (reference sequence). This CDR3 contains 14 residues. V was cut by 1 base and J by 6 bases, with 7 bases left in between. In nucleotides, the CDR3 is TGTGCCAGCAGCCAAGGCCGGTCTAATTCACCCCTCCACTTT. It translates to CASSQGRSNSPLHF.

The V gene is TRBV5-8, the J gene TRBJ2-3; 10 bases are shared with TRBD2. Germline CDR1 is SGHTS and CDR2 is YDEGEE. CDR3 length: 17 residues. J lost 7 bases, V lost 3 bases, and 14 bases had no gene match. The CDR3 region has the DNA TGTGCCAGCAGCTGGAGCGGGAGGGCCGCGAGTGGTTATACGCAGTATTTT. Translated: CASSWSGRAASGYTQYF.

The chain is built from TRBV20-1 and TRBJ2-1; TRBD2 matches at 11 bases. Germline trimming cut 3 bases from V and 0 bases from J; bases unmatched to any gene: 16. The CDR3 contains 20 residues. Germline CDR1 and CDR2: DFQATT and SNEGSKA (reference sequence). CDR3 nucleotides: TGCAGTGCTAGTTCGGTCATTGGACTAGCGGGTAAGATCTCCTACAATGAGCAGTTCTTC. Encoded protein: CSASSVIGLAGKISYNEQFF.

The chain recombines TRBV28 with TRBJ1-2; 9 nucleotides align to TRBD1. Trimming removed 8 bases from V and 0 bases from J; junction bases left unmatched: 10. Per germline, CDR1 MDHEN and CDR2 SYDVKM. This CDR3 is built from 16 residues. The CDR3 DNA reads TGTGCCAGCGGAACCGGACAGGGGATAGCTAACTATGGCTACACCTTC. Amino acid sequence: CASGTGQGIANYGYTF.

The V gene is TRBV15, the J gene TRBJ2-1; a weak D match, TRBD2 (6 bases). Deletions cut 0 bases from V and 0 bases from J, with 12 bases between. Germline V gene sequence: CDR1 LNHNV, CDR2 YYDKDF (reference sequence). There are 17 residues in the CDR3. The CDR3 region has the DNA TGTGCCACCAGCAGAGAAGCTCTAGCGAGCTCCTACAATGAGCAGTTCTTC. Its translation: CATSREALASSYNEQFF.

The chain uses TRBV5-5 and TRBJ2-7; D ambiguous. The CDR3 has 15 amino acids. The germline CDR1 and CDR2 sequences are SGHKS and YYEKEE (reference sequence). V was trimmed by 4 bases and J by 4 bases, leaving 18 bases between them. CDR3 sequence: CASSPIFRGGYEQYF. CDR3 DNA sequence: TGTGCCAGCAGCCCCATTTTCCGCGGCGGATACGAGCAGTACTTC.

The chain has TRBV19 and TRBJ1-2; 8 positions agree with TRBD1. V lost 9 bases and J lost 4; bases outside the gene matches: 7. This CDR3 comprises 13 residues. Germline V gives CDR1 LNHDA, CDR2 SQIVND (reference sequence). The CDR3 DNA follows: TGTGCCAGCTCGGACAGGGCAAGCTATGGCTACACCTTC. This gives the protein CASSDRASYGYTF. The full variable domain, rest sourced from reference TRBV19 and TRBJ1-2, is DGGITQSPKYLFRKEGQNVTLSCEQNLNHDAMYWYRQDPGQGLRLIYYSQIVNDFQKGDIAEGYSVSREKKESFPLTVTSAQKNPTAFYLCASSDRASYGYTFGSGTRLTVV.

This chain joins TRBV5-1 and TRBJ1-1, with 7 positions matching TRBD1. This CDR3 spans 14 amino acids. Germline V gives CDR1 SGHRS, CDR2 YFSETQ. V lost 4 bases, J lost 0 bases, and 3 bases stayed unmatched. The DNA for the CDR3 is TGCGCCAGCAGCCTTACAGGGGTGAACACTGAAGCTTTCTTT. This encodes CASSLTGVNTEAFF.

The table lists this clone with a count of one. V is TRBV27 and J is TRBJ2-2, with TRBD1 identical over 9 bases. This CDR3 region has 16 residues. V dropped 6 bases and J dropped 7; count of bases not matched to a gene: 12. Germline CDR1 reads MNHEY; CDR2 reads SMNVEV (reference sequence). CDR3 region: CASRKAGTGNYGELFF. The DNA for the CDR3 is TGTGCCAGCAGAAAGGCCGGGACAGGGAACTACGGGGAGCTGTTTTTT.

This chain joins TRBV28 and TRBJ1-2; a possible D gene is TRBD1 (6 bases). V lost 7 bases and J 8 bases, leaving 14 bases between the germline ends. Germline assignment: CDR1 MDHEN and CDR2 SYDVKM. CDR3 length: 12 residues. CDR3 bases: TGTGCCAGCACCCGGACAGCGTTCGGCTACACCTTC. It translates to CASTRTAFGYTF.

In regard to this clone: Mismatch with germline at one junction end may stem from a read error. The gene calls are TRBV5-5 and TRBJ2-7; 12 bases fit TRBD2. Germline CDR1 is SGHKS and CDR2 is YYEKEE (reference sequence). This CDR3 region has 13 residues. This CDR3 reads CASSSGLAGSSSF. In DNA form, the CDR3 reads TGTGCCAGCAGCTCCGGACTAGCGGGATCCTCCTCCTTC.

The CDR3 sequence is CAWGQGEETQYF. CDR3 nucleotides: TGTGCCTGGGGACAGGGGGAAGAGACCCAGTACTTC. The rearrangement links TRBV30 to TRBJ2-5, with 10 bases fitting TRBD1. This CDR3 has 12 amino acids. From germline, CDR1 is GTSNPN and CDR2 SVGIG (reference sequence). V lost 5 bases to trimming and J lost 3 bases; unmatched junction nucleotides: 0.

This clone was counted many times. The V gene is TRBV4-1, the J gene TRBJ1-1, with D perhaps TRBD1 (6 bases). V was pared by 0 bases and J by 5 bases, with 16 bases between. This CDR3 spans 16 amino acids. The germline V gene encodes CDR1 MGHRA and CDR2 YSYEKL. The CDR3 DNA reads TGCGCCAGCAGCCAAGAGCCAGAGGGGGAAGGGACTGAAGCTTTCTTT. It translates to CASSQEPEGEGTEAFF.

This chain links TRBV3-1 (or the pseudogene TRBV3-2) with TRBJ2-5; 9 bases are shared with TRBD2. V trimming: 4 bases; J trimming: 5 bases; junction bases outside the gene matches: 8. Germline V gives CDR1 LGHDT, CDR2 YNNKEL (reference sequence). The CDR3 consists of 15 residues. The CDR3 sequence is CASSPSGIEFETQYF. The CDR3 coding sequence is TGTGCCAGCAGCCCTAGCGGGATCGAGTTCGAGACCCAGTACTTC.